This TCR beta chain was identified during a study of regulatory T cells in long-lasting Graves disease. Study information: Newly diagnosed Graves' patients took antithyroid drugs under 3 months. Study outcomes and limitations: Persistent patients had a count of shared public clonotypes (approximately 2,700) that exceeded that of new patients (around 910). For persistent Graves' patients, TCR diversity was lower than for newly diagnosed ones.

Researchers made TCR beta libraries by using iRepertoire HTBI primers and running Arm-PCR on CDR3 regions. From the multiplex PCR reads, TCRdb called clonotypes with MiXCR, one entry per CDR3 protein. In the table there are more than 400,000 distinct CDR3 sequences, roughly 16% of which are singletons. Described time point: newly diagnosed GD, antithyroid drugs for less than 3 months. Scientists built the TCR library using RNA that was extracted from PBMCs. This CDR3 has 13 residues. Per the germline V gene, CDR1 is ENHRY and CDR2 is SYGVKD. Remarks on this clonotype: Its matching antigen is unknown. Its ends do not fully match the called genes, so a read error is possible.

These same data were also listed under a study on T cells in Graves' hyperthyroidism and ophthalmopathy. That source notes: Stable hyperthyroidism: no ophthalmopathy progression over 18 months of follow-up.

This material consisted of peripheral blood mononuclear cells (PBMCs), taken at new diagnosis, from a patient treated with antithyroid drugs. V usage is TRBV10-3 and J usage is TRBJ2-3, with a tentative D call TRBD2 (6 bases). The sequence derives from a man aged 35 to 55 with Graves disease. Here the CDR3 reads CAISGDSRDTQYF. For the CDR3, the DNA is TGTGCCATAAGTGGGGACTCAAGGGATACGCAGTATTTT.